In its sample, the clone carrying this TCR beta chain was seen many times. Data came from immunoSEQ multiplex PCR; TCRdb stores just in-frame clones and leaves some out. The repertoire holds 850,000 to 1,200,000 clones, with approximately 70% as singletons. The data are from a study of shared clonotypes between healthy human individuals. The TCR originated in a man aged 18 to 30 in good health. The sequenced material came from memory CD4+ T cells sorted from blood. The subset here: CD45RA-negative fraction.

CDR3 loop: CASSLGSWNEQYF. The DNA for the CDR3 is TGTGCCAGCAGCTTAGGGTCATGGAACGAGCAGTACTTC. This chain joins TRBV11-1 and TRBJ2-7; D is undetermined. V lost 1 base and J lost 5, with 9 bases in between. This CDR3 contains 13 residues. Germline loops: CDR1 SGHAT, CDR2 FQDESV (reference sequence). Variable domain in full (rest from reference TRBV11-1 and TRBJ2-7): EAEVAQSPRYKITEKSQAVAFWCDPISGHATLYWYRQILGQGPELLVQFQDESVVDDSQLPKDRFSAERLKGVDSTLKIQPAELGDSAMYLCASSLGSWNEQYFGPGTRLTVT.